The present T cell receptor beta chain was sequenced within a study of blood T cell repertoires in COVID-19. The overall study: PBMCs, B-cell-depleted T cells, or T cells provided the cDNA or gDNA that made up the material.

Authors' analysis steps: Reference gene primers were amplified, and this amplification served to estimate nucleated cell counts. Assay: immunoSEQ multiplex PCR; the TCRdb copy retains only in-frame clones and omits some. V, J and clone size are taken as reported in that table, and D and trimming were inferred from the DNA itself. The sample shows some 45,000 clones, less than 95% of them seen only once. The CDR3 totals 14 residues. V trimming: 4 bases; J trimming: 1 base; junction bases outside the gene matches: 5. The clonotype comes from a man aged 65 to 85 with active COVID-19. V gene TRBV5-3 combines with J gene TRBJ2-7; TRBD1 matches at 7 bases. TRBV5-3 belongs to the ORF category, with a function that is uncertain. Input material: peripheral blood. As DNA, the CDR3 is TGTGCCAGAAGCCCCGGGACAGCTTCCTACGAGCAGTACTTC. Translating it yields CARSPGTASYEQYF.